A single sample gave rise to the 9 T cell receptor beta chains below, sequenced in a study of cytomegalovirus exposure and HLA in healthy donors. The primer mix had 60 Vbeta and 13 Jbeta primers. Generated by immunoSEQ multiplex PCR, the TCRdb table keeps only in-frame clones and is missing some. The sample totals about 130,000 clones; its top ten clones hold 1.5% to 2%. The sample consisted of PBMCs. The source is a man younger than 35 in good health and CMV-seronegative.

The chain combines TRBV18 with TRBJ1-3, with D hard to call. Germline CDR1 is KGHSH and CDR2 is LQKENI. The CDR3 contains 15 residues. V lost 3 bases and J 1 base, leaving 10 bases between the germline ends. The DNA of the CDR3 is TGTGCCAGCTCACCTCGCGGGGTTTCTGGAAACACCATATATTTT. Residues: CASSPRGVSGNTIYF.

The rearrangement uses TRBV11-2 and TRBJ1-5; D remains unclear. V was clipped by 0 bases and J by 4 bases, with 7 bases between them. This CDR3 comprises 14 residues. CDR1 SGHAT and CDR2 FQNNGV come from the germline V gene. CDR3 residues: CASSLDSGNQPQHF. CDR3 bases: TGTGCCAGCAGCTTAGATTCGGGTAATCAGCCCCAGCATTTT.

J is TRBJ1-3 and V is TRBV4-2; 8 nucleotides line up with TRBD1. From germline, CDR1 is LGHNA and CDR2 YNFKEQ. J lost 0 bases, V lost 1 base, and 2 bases had no gene match. The CDR3 length is 16 residues. The CDR3 here is CASSQGQGSSGNTIYF. Written as DNA, the CDR3 is TGTGCCAGCAGCCAAGGACAGGGGAGCTCTGGAAACACCATATATTTT.

The chain joins TRBV30 to TRBJ2-4; 8 bases are shared with TRBD2. V shed 8 bases, J shed 9 bases, and the junction held 12 bases outside the gene matches. Germline V gene lookup returns CDR1 GTSNPN and CDR2 SVGIG (reference sequence). The CDR3 loop spans 13 amino acids. The CDR3: CAPRGGQYAIQYF. The DNA of the CDR3 is TGTGCCCCCCGGGGGGGACAATACGCCATTCAGTACTTC.

The chain recombines TRBV9 with TRBJ2-7, with D possibly being TRBD1 (6 bases). The length of the CDR3 is 13 residues. The V end lost 1 base, the J end lost 1 base, and 6 bases lay between the germline ends. In germline, CDR1 is SGDLS, CDR2 YYNGEE. The DNA of the CDR3 is TGTGCCAGCAGCGTAACAGGGTCCTACGAGCAGTACTTC. It yields the protein CASSVTGSYEQYF. Full variable domain (missing parts from reference TRBV9 and TRBJ2-7): DSGVTQTPKHLITATGQRVTLRCSPRSGDLSVYWYQQSLDQGLQFLIQYYNGEERAKGNILERFSAQQFPDLHSELNLSSLELGDSALYFCASSVTGSYEQYFGPGTRLTVT.

The chain uses TRBV7-9 and TRBJ2-3; D might be TRBD1 (7 bases). Germline assignment: CDR1 SEHNR and CDR2 FQNEAQ (reference sequence). V shed 4 bases and J shed 0 bases, with 20 bases lying between them. The CDR3 has 18 residues. In DNA, the CDR3 is TGTGCCAGCAGCTCCAGGGGGGCGGCGGGGCCGAGCACAGATACGCAGTATTTT. This gives the protein CASSSRGAAGPSTDTQYF.

The genes are TRBV25-1 and TRBJ1-4; the match to TRBD1 covers 8 bases. The CDR3 is 15 residues long. Germline V gene data show CDR1 as MGHDK and CDR2 as SYGVNS. With V trimmed by 2 bases and J by 11 bases, 10 bases remained unmatched. DNA of the CDR3: TGTGCCAGCAGTGAAATAGGACAGGGAAGGAACAAACTGTTTTTT. Its translation: CASSEIGQGRNKLFF.

The chain carries TRBV15 and TRBJ2-1; 13 bases agree with TRBD2. J lost 7 bases, V lost 4 bases, and 4 bases had no gene match. There are 15 residues in the CDR3. Germline CDR1 LNHNV, CDR2 YYDKDF (reference sequence). The CDR3 protein is CATSTRTSGRNEQFF. In DNA form, the CDR3 reads TGTGCCACCAGCACCCGGACTAGCGGGAGAAATGAGCAGTTCTTC.

The J gene is TRBJ2-5, the V gene TRBV25-1; D call uncertain. This CDR3 region has 14 residues. Deletions cut 3 bases from V and 5 bases from J, with 13 bases between. Germline assignment: CDR1 MGHDK and CDR2 SYGVNS. The CDR3 DNA sequence: TGTGCCAGCAGTGATACTCAGCCCGGGGAGACCCAGTACTTC. Its protein product is CASSDTQPGETQYF.